This T cell receptor beta chain was observed in a study of vaccination and CD4 T cells after COVID-19. Study-wide background: Convalescent patients gave post-COVID blood a median approximately 100 days post-diagnosis, range 35 to 161.

By frequency in the sample, this clonotype is medium-sized (0.01 to 0.1%). Antigen specificity is unknown. The assay that was used to sequence DNA from cultured CD4+ T cells was the Oncomine TCR Beta short-read assay. Using its own MiXCR run on the PCR reads, TCRdb lists one record per CDR3 protein. The sample contains 5,000 to 7,500 distinct CDR3 sequences, about three fifths of which appear only once. Germline CDR1 and CDR2: MNHEY and SMNVEV (reference sequence). The junction had 5 bases not matched to a gene; V was cut back by 4 bases and J by 3 bases. The CDR3 is 15 amino acids. Treatment denoted: roughly ten-day PBMC culture with coronavirus spike peptide pools or control peptides (ViraFEST assay).

This receptor was taken from a human donor who had recovered from COVID-19. V and J are TRBV27 and TRBJ2-2; 7 bases fit TRBD1. Sequenced input: CD4+ T cells from blood, cultured in vitro. The CDR3 protein is CASSSGDRDTGELFF. The CDR3 bases are TGTGCCAGCAGTTCCGGAGACAGGGACACCGGGGAGCTGTTTTTT.